The 5 T cell receptor beta chains reported below all come from one sample, sequenced in a study of T cells after yellow fever vaccination. TCRdb re-called the 5' RACE reads with MiXCR, one entry per CDR3 protein. The sample lists about 300,000 distinct CDR3 sequences; roughly 4% were seen once. The sequenced sample was PBMCs, obtained 5 days after the yellow fever booster vaccination. The receptors originated from a man aged 18-30 years who received the YFV17D yellow fever vaccine.

In this sample, this clonotype turned up a few times. The chain combines TRBV20-1 with TRBJ2-2; 8 bases map to TRBD2. Germline V gene lookup returns CDR1 DFQATT and CDR2 SNEGSKA (reference sequence). The CDR3 consists of 13 residues. J was trimmed by 5 bases and V by 7 bases; bases with no gene match: 6. CDR3 region: CSGGASGTGELFF. The DNA for the CDR3 is TGCAGTGGGGGGGCTAGCGGGACCGGGGAGCTGTTTTTT.

This clonotype has more than one count but fewer than ten. This rearrangement joins TRBV10-3 to TRBJ2-1; no clear D. Trimming left V 0 bases short and J 5 bases short, with 8 bases between. This CDR3 has 14 residues. CDR1 ENHRY and CDR2 SYGVKD come from the germline V gene. The CDR3 DNA is TGTGCCATCAGTGAGTCGTGGGAAAACAATGAGCAGTTCTTC. This sequence encodes CAISESWENNEQFF.

This clonotype was counted between two and nine times. The V and J genes are TRBV6-5 and TRBJ2-1; unclear D gene. This CDR3 is 13 amino acids long. The germline V and J ends were trimmed by 2 bases and 6 bases, with 8 bases remaining between them. Germline V lookup: CDR1 MNHEY, CDR2 SVGAGI. CDR3 protein: CASSYTGGNEQFF. The CDR3 DNA is TGTGCCAGCAGTTACACCGGTGGCAATGAGCAGTTCTTC.

CDR3 in amino acids: CASSQDGQYGYTF. For the CDR3, the DNA is TGTGCCAGCAGCCAAGACGGGCAGTACGGCTACACCTTC. The chain is built from TRBV14 and TRBJ1-2; D not resolved. Germline V lookup: CDR1 SGHDN, CDR2 FVKESK. With 0 bases removed from V and 8 bases from J, the gap between germline ends came to 10 bases. The CDR3 is 13 residues long.

This clonotype was observed many times. The chain links TRBV6-5 to TRBJ1-5; no definite D call. Germline V CDR1 and CDR2: MNHEY, SVGAGI. The V and J ends lost 6 bases and 2 bases respectively, with 11 bases between them. The length of the CDR3 is 14 residues. CDR3 in DNA: TGTGCCAGCAGCCGAGCGGTGGGCAATCAGCCCCAGCATTTT. Its translation: CASSRAVGNQPQHF.